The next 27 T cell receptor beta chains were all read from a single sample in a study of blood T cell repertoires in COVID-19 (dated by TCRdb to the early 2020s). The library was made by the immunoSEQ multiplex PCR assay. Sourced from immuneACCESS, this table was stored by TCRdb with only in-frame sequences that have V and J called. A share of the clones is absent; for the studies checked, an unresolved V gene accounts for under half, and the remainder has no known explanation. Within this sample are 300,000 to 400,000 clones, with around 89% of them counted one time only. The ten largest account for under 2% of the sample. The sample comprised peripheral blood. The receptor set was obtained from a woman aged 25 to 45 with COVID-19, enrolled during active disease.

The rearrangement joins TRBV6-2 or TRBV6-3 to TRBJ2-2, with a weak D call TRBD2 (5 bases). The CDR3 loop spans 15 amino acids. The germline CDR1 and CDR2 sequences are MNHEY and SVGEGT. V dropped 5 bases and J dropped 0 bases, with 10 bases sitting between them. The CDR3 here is CASSRLASNTGELFF. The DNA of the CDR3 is TGTGCCAGCAGTCGTCTAGCCTCGAACACCGGGGAGCTGTTTTTT.

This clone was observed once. CDR3 protein: CASSQVPSGAQGPEQFF. The CDR3 nucleotides read TGCGCCAGCAGCCAAGTTCCGTCTGGGGCCCAAGGGCCTGAGCAGTTCTTC. This chain joins TRBV4-1 and TRBJ2-1; tentative D call: TRBD1 (5 bases). V gave up 1 base and J gave up 9 bases, with 22 bases separating them. This CDR3 region has 17 residues. CDR1 is MGHRA, CDR2 YSYEKL, per germline.

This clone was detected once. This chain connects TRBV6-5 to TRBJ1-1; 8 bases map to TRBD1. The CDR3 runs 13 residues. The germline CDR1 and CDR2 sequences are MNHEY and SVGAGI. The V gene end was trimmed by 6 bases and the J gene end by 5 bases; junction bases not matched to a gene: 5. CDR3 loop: CASRTQGATEAFF. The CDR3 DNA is TGTGCCAGCAGAACCCAGGGGGCAACTGAAGCTTTCTTT.

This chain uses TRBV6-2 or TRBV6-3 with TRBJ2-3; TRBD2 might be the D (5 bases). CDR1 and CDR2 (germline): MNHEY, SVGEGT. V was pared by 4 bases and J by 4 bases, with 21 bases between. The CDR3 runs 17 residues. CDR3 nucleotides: TGTGCCAGCAGTTCGCCTTTAACAGTGCGGGTGGCAGATACGCAGTATTTT. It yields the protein CASSSPLTVRVADTQYF.

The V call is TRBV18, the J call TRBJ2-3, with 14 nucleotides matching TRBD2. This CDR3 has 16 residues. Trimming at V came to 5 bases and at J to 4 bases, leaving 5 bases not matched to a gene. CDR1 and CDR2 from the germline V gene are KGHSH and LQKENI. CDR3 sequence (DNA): TGTGCCAGCTCATCAGGACTAGCGGGGGGATCAGATACGCAGTATTTT. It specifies CASSSGLAGGSDTQYF.

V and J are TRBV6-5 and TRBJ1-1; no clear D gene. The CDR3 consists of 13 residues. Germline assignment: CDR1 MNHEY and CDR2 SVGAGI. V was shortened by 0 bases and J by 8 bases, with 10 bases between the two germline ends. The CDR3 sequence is CASSYSMSREAFF. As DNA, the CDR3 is TGTGCCAGCAGTTACTCGATGTCCAGGGAAGCTTTCTTT.

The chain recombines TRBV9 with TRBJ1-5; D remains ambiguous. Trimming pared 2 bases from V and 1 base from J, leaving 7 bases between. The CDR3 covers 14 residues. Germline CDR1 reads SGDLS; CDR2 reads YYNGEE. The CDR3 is CASSVWASNQPQHF. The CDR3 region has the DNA TGTGCCAGCAGCGTGTGGGCCAGCAATCAGCCCCAGCATTTT.

CDR3 in DNA: TGTGCCAGCAGTTACGACACTAGCGGGGGGAGCTCCTACAATGAGCAGTTCTTC. Its protein product is CASSYDTSGGSSYNEQFF. V gene TRBV6-2 or TRBV6-3 combines with J gene TRBJ2-1, with 12 positions matching TRBD2. This CDR3 contains 18 residues. Germline trimming cut 2 bases from V and 0 bases from J; bases unmatched to any gene: 5. Looked up from germline, CDR1 is MNHEY and CDR2 is SVGEGT.

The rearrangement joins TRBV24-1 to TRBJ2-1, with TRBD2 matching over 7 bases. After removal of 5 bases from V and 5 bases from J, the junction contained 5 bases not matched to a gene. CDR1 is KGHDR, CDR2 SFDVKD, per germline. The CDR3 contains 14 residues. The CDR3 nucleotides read TGTGCCACCAGTGCCGGGACTACCCACAATGAGCAGTTCTTC. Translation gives CATSAGTTHNEQFF.

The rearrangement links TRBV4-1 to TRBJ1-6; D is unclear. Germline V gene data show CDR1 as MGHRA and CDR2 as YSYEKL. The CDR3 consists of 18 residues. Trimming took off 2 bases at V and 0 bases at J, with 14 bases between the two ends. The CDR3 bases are TGCGCCAGCAGCCAATTCTCCACGGGGAGCTCCTATAATTCACCCCTCCACTTT. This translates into CASSQFSTGSSYNSPLHF.

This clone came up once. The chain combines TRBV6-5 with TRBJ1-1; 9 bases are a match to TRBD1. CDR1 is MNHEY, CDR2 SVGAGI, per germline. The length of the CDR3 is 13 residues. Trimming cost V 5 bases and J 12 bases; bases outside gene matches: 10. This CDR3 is CASSPTGTGNPFF. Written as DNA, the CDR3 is TGTGCCAGCAGTCCCACCGGGACAGGGAATCCTTTCTTT.

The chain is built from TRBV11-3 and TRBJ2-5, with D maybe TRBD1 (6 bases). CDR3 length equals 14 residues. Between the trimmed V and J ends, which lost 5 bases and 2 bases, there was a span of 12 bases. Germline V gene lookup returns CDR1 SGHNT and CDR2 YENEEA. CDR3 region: CASSGWDKQETQYF. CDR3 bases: TGTGCCAGCAGCGGGTGGGACAAACAAGAGACCCAGTACTTC.

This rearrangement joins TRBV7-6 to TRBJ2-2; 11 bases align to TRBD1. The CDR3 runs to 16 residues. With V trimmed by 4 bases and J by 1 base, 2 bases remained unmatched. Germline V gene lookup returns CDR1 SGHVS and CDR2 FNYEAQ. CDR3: CASSWTGGLNTGELFF. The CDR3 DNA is TGTGCCAGCAGCTGGACAGGGGGCTTGAACACCGGGGAGCTGTTTTTT.

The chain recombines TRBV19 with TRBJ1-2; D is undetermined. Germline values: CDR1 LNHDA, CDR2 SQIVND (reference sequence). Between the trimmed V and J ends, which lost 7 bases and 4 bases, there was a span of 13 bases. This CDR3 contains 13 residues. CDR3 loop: CASIPVNGYGYTF. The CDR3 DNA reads TGTGCCAGTATACCCGTGAACGGCTATGGCTACACCTTC.

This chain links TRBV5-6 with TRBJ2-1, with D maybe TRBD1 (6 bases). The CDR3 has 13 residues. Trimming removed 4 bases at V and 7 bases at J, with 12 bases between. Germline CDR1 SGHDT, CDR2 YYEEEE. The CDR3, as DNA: TGTGCCAGCAGCAAGGGGGTGGTGAATGAGCAGTTCTTC. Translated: CASSKGVVNEQFF.

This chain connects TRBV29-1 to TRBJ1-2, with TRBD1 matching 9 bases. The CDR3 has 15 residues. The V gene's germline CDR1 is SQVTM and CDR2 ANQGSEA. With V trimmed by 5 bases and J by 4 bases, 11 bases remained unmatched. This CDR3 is CSVFNPGTGTYGYTF. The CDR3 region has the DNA TGCAGCGTTTTCAACCCCGGGACAGGGACCTATGGCTACACCTTC.

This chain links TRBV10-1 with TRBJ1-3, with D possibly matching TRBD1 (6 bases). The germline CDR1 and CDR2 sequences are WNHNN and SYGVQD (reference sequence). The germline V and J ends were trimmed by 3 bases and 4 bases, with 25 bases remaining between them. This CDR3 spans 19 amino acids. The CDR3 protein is CASSDNGPVAGGRGNTIYF. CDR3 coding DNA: TGCGCCAGCAGTGATAACGGACCTGTAGCTGGGGGCAGGGGAAACACCATATATTTT.

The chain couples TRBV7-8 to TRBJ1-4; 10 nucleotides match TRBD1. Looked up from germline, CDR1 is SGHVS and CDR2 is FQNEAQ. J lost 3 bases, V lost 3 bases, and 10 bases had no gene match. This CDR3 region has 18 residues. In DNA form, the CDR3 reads TGTGCCAGCAGCTTTGACCGGGACAGGGGATCAGCTAATGAAAAACTGTTTTTT. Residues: CASSFDRDRGSANEKLFF.

CDR3 loop: CASRNLWDNTYEQYF. CDR3 DNA sequence: TGCGCCAGCAGGAATCTATGGGACAACACCTACGAGCAGTACTTC. The rearrangement links TRBV4-1 to TRBJ2-7; a weak D match, TRBD1 (6 bases). The CDR3 consists of 15 residues. Between the trimmed V and J ends, which lost 6 bases and 2 bases, there was a span of 17 bases. Germline-derived CDR1 and CDR2 are MGHRA and YSYEKL.

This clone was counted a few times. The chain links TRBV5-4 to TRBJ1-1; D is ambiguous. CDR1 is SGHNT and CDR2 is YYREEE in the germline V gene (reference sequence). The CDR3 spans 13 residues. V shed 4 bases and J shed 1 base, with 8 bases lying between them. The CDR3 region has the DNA TGTGCCAGCAGCGCAGTCGCGAACACTGAAGCTTTCTTT. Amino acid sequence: CASSAVANTEAFF.

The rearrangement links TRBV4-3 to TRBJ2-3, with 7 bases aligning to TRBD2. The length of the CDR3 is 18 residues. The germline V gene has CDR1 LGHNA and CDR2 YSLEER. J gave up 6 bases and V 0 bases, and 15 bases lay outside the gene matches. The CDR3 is CASSQDALSSGTADTQYF. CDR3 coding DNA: TGCGCCAGCAGCCAAGATGCCCTGTCTAGCGGAACCGCGGATACGCAGTATTTT.

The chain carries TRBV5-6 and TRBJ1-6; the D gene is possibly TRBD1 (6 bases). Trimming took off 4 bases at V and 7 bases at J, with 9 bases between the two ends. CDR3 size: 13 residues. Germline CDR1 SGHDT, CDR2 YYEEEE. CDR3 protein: CASSPGQNSPLHF. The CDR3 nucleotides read TGTGCCAGCAGCCCCGGACAGAATTCACCCCTCCACTTT.

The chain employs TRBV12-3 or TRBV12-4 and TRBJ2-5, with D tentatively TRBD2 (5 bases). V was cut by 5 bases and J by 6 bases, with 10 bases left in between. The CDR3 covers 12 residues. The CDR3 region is CASSGGLQTQYF. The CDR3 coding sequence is TGTGCCAGCAGTGGCGGGTTACAGACCCAGTACTTC.

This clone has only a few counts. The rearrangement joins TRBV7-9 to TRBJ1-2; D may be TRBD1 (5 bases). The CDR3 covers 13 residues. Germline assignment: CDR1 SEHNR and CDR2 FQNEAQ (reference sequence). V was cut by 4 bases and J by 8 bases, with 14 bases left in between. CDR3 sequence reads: CASSYQGSRGYTF. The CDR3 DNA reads TGTGCCAGCAGCTACCAGGGTAGCCGGGGCTACACCTTC.

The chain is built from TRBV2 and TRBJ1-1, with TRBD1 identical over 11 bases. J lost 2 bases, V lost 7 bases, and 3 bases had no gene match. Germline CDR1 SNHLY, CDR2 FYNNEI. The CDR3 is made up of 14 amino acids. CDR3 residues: CASKGQGDNTEAFF. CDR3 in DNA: TGTGCCAGCAAGGGACAGGGGGACAACACTGAAGCTTTCTTT.

As DNA, the CDR3 is TGTGCCACCCAGGGACTAGCGGAAATATTTAGCACAGATACGCAGTATTTT. Its protein product is CATQGLAEIFSTDTQYF. V is TRBV2 and J is TRBJ2-3; 11 bases map to TRBD2. Germline loops: CDR1 SNHLY, CDR2 FYNNEI. The CDR3 totals 17 residues. V gave up 10 bases and J gave up 0 bases; unmatched junction bases: 12. Based on the CDR3 plus reference TRBV2 and TRBJ2-3, the full variable domain is EPEVTQTPSHQVTQMGQEVILRCVPISNHLYFYWYRQILGQKVEFLVSFYNNEISEKSEIFDDQFSVERPDGSNFTLKIRSTKLEDSAMYFCATQGLAEIFSTDTQYFGPGTRLTVL.

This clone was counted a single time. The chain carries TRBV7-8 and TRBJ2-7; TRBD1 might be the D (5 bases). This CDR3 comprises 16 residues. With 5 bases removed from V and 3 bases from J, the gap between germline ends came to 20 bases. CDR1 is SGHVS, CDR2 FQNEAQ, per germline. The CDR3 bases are TGTGCCAGCAGCGATTCCTCCTTTGGGGCTCTCTACGAGCAGTACTTC. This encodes CASSDSSFGALYEQYF.